This T cell receptor (beta chain) was identified during a study of shared clonotypes between healthy human individuals. Overall study context: Each donor's CD4 naive and CD4 memory cells filled three plates apiece, CD8 naive two, and CD8 memory one.

The CDR3 spans 19 residues. Germline CDR1 SGHNT, CDR2 YYREEE (reference sequence). After removal of 2 bases from V and 3 bases from J, the junction contained 15 bases not matched to a gene. Only in-frame clones appear in the TCRdb table, and some are missing; sequencing was by immunoSEQ multiplex PCR. The data contain about a million clones, around three quarters of them singletons. The material sequenced was memory CD4+ T cells from PBMCs. The subset here: CD45RA-negative fraction. V is TRBV5-4 and J is TRBJ2-3, with 10 bases identical to TRBD2. The clonotype originates from a young man in good health. Some clones in this sample may be carry-over from other donors' samples. The CDR3 region has the DNA TGTGCCAGCAGCTTTGGGGCTAGCGGGAGAAGGGTAAGGACAGATACGCAGTATTTT. Amino acids: CASSFGASGRRVRTDTQYF.